Listed below are T cell receptor beta chains from one sample, sequenced in a study of blood T cell repertoires in COVID-19. TCRdb keeps only in-frame clones here, not all; method: immunoSEQ multiplex PCR. The data contain around 160,000 clones, 80% of them singletons. The specimen sequenced was PBMCs or T cells enriched from blood (not recorded which). Source of these receptors: a middle-aged man who had recovered from COVID-19. The CDR3 runs from the conserved cysteine through the conserved F or W. D genes are given only for firm matches. Size is stated for part of the rows, as once, few or many counts, or as a class when the clone is expanded.

d_call	v_call	clone_size	j_call	cdr3_nt	cdr3_aa
TRBD1	TRBV5-1	.	TRBJ1-1	TGCGCCAGCAGCTTACTCCAGGGGGCTGAAGCTTTCTTT	CASSLLQGAEAFF
TRBD2	TRBV7-7	.	TRBJ2-3	TGTGCCAGCAGCTCTGGACTAGCCGGGACAGATACGCAGTATTTT	CASSSGLAGTDTQYF
.	TRBV15	few	TRBJ1-3	TGTGCCACCAGCAGAGAGGGCGGACACTCTGGAAACACCATATATTTT	CATSREGGHSGNTIYF
.	TRBV19	.	TRBJ1-6	TGTGCCAGTAGTAGCAGGAGACAGAACTATAATTCACCCCTCCACTTT	CASSSRRQNYNSPLHF
.	TRBV5-6	.	TRBJ1-1	TGTGCCAGCCTTAAGGTCGACAATAAAAACACTGAAGCTTTCTTT	CASLKVDNKNTEAFF
TRBD1	TRBV9	.	TRBJ1-2	TGTGCCAGCAGCTCATATACAGGGGCTGGGGGCTACACCTTC	CASSSYTGAGGYTF
TRBD1	TRBV12-5	.	TRBJ2-5	TGTGCTAGTGGCCTGACAGGGTCGCAAGGGACCCAGTACTTC	CASGLTGSQGTQYF
TRBD1	TRBV30	.	TRBJ1-1	TGTGCCTGGAGTGTAAGGACAGGGAACACTGAAGCTTTCTTT	CAWSVRTGNTEAFF
.	TRBV3-1/TRBV3-2	.	TRBJ2-3	TGTGCCAGCAGCCGGAGACTAGACGCTATCACAGATACGCAGTATTTT	CASSRRLDAITDTQYF
.	TRBV6-5	.	TRBJ1-1	TGTGCCAGCAGCCAACGCGGGACGGTGAACACTGAAGCTTTCTTT	CASSQRGTVNTEAFF
.	TRBV6-5	.	TRBJ1-2	TGTGCCAGCGTAAGACAGACCCCTAACTATGGCTACACCTTC	CASVRQTPNYGYTF
.	TRBV18	.	TRBJ1-2	TGTGCCAGCTCACCCTCCAGGGATTTTAGCTATGGCTACACCTTC	CASSPSRDFSYGYTF
TRBD1	TRBV7-7	.	TRBJ2-1	TGTGCCAGCAGTTTAGGGACAGGGGGCATCTATGAGCAGTTCTTC	CASSLGTGGIYEQFF
TRBD1	TRBV19	.	TRBJ1-1	TGTGCCAGTAGCCGACAGGGGGCTGCTGAAGCTTTCTTT	CASSRQGAAEAFF
.	TRBV2	.	TRBJ2-3	TGTGCCAGCGGGGGGTTGGGGCCCACAGATACGCAGTATTTT	CASGGLGPTDTQYF
.	TRBV10-3	.	TRBJ1-1	TGTGCCATCAGTGAGGGGGGGGCAGCTTTCTTT	CAISEGGAAFF
TRBD2	TRBV5-4	.	TRBJ2-2	TGTGCCAGCAGCTTGGCGGGACTAGCGGGGACCGGGGAGCTGTTTTTT	CASSLAGLAGTGELFF